The 3 T cell receptor beta chains listed next were all sequenced from one sample in a study of shared clonotypes between healthy human individuals. The repertoire was sequenced with immunoSEQ multiplex PCR; TCRdb's copy has only in-frame clones and lacks some. The sample shows about half a million clones, about 84% of them seen only once. Sequencing used PBMCs. These receptors were taken from a woman aged 40 to 50 in good health. Some clones in this sample may be carry-over from other donors' samples.

This clone has a handful of counts. The gene calls are TRBV7-6 and TRBJ1-5; no clear D gene. This CDR3 is 13 amino acids long. V was shortened by 2 bases and J by 5 bases, with 7 bases between the two germline ends. CDR1 and CDR2 from the germline V gene are SGHVS and FNYEAQ. In nucleotides, the CDR3 is TGTGCCAGCAGCTTACAACCCGATCAGCCCCAGCATTTT. It specifies CASSLQPDQPQHF.

The CDR3 nucleotides read TGCGCCAGCAGCTTTGGTACTAGCGGGAAGGATGAGCAGTTCTTC. Protein: CASSFGTSGKDEQFF. The chain is built from TRBV5-1 and TRBJ2-1, with TRBD2 identical over 10 bases. CDR3 size: 15 residues. Trimming removed 2 bases from V and 8 bases from J; junction bases left unmatched: 7. Germline V CDR1 and CDR2: SGHRS, YFSETQ.

The CDR3 coding sequence is TGCAGCGTAGACGACCCAACTCTCAGAGATACGCAGTATTTT. This sequence encodes CSVDDPTLRDTQYF. The chain links TRBV29-1 to TRBJ2-3; D ambiguous. There are 14 residues in the CDR3. V lost 6 bases and J lost 5, with 18 bases in between. Per germline, CDR1 SQVTM and CDR2 ANQGSEA.